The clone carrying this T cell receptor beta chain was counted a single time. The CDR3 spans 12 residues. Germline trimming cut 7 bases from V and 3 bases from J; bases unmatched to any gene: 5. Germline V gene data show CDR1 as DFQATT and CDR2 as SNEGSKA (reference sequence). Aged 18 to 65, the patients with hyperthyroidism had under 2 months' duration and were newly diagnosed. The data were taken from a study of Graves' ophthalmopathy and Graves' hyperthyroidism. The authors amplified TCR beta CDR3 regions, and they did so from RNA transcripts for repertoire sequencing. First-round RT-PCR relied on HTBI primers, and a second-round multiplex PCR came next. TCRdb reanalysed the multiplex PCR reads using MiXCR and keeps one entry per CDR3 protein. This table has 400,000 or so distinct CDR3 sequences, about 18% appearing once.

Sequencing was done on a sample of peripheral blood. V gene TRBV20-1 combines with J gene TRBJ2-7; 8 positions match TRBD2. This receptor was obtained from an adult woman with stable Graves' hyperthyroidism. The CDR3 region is CSVSGMVYEQYF. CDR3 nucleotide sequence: TGCAGTGTTAGCGGGATGGTCTACGAGCAGTACTTC.